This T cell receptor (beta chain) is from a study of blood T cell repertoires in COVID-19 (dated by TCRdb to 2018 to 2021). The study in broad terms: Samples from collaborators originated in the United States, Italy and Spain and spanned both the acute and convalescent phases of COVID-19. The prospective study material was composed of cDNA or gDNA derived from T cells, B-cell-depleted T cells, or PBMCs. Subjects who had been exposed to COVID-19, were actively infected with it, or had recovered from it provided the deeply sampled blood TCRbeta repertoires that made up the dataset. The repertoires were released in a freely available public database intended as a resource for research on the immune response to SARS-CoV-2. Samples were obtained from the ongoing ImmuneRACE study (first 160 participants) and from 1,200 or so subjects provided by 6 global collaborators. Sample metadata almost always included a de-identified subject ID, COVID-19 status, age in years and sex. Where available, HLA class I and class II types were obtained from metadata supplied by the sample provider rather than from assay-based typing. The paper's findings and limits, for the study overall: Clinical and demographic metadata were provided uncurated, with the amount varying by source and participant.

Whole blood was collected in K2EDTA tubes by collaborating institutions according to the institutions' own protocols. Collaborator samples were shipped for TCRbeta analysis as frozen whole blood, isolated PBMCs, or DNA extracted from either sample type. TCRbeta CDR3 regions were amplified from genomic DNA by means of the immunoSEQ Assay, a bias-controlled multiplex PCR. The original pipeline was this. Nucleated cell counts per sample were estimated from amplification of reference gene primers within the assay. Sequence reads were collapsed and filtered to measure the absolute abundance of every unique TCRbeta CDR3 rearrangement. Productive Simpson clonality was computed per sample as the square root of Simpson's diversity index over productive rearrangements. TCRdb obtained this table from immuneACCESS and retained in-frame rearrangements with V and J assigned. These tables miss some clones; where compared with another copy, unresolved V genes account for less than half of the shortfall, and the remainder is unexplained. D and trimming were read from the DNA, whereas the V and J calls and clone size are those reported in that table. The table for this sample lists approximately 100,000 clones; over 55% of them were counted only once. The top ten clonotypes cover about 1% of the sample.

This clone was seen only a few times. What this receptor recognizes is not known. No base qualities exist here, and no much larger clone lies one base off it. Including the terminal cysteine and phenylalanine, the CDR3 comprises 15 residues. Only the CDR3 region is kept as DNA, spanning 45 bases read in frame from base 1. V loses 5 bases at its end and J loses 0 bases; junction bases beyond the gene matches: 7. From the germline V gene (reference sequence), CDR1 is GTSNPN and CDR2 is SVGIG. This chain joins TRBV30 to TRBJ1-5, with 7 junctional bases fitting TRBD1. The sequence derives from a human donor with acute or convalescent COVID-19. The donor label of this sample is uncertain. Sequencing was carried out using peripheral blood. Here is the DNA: TGTGCCTGGGCCTTCGAGGGGGCTAGCAATCAGCCCCAGCATTTT. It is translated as CAWAFEGASNQPQHF.